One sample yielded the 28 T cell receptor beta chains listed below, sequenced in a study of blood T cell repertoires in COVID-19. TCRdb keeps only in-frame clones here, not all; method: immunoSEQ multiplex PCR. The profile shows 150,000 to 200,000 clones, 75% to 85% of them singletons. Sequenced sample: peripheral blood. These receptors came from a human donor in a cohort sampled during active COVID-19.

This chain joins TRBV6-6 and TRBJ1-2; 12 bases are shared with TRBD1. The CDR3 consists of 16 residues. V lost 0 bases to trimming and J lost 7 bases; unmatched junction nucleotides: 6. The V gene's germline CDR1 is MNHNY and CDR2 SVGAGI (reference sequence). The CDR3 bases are TGTGCCAGCAGTTACTCCCTAGGGACAGGGGGCGGTGGCTACACCTTC. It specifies CASSYSLGTGGGGYTF.

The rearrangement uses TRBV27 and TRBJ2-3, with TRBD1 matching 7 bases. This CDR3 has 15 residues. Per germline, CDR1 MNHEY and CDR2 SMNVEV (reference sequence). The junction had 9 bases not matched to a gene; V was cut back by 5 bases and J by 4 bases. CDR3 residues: CASSPGTEIPDTQYF. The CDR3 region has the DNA TGTGCCAGCAGTCCCGGGACAGAGATCCCAGATACGCAGTATTTT.

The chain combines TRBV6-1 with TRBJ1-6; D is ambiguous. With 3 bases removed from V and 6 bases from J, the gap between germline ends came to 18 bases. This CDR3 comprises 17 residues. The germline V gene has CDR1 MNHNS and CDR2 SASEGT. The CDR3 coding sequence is TGTGCCAGCAGTGATCGTCTAGGCAGTACTTTTAATTCACCCCTCCACTTT. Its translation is CASSDRLGSTFNSPLHF.

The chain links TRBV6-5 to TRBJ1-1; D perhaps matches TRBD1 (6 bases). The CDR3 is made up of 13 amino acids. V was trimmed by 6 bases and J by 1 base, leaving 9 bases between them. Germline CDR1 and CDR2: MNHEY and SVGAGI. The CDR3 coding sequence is TGTGCCAGCAGACGACAGGCGAACACTGAAGCTTTCTTT. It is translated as CASRRQANTEAFF.

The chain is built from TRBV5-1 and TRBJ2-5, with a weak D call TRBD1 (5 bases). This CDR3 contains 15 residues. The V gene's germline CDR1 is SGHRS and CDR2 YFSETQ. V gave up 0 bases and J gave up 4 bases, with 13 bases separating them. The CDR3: CASSLEGQGGETQYF. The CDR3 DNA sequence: TGCGCCAGCAGCTTGGAAGGCCAGGGTGGAGAGACCCAGTACTTC.

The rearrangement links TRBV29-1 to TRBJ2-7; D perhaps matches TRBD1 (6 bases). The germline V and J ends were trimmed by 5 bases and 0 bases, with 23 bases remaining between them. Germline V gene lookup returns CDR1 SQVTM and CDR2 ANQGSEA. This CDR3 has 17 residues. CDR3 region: CSVKQGTTNLLSYEQYF. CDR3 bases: TGCAGCGTTAAACAGGGCACAACTAACCTTCTCTCCTACGAGCAGTACTTC.

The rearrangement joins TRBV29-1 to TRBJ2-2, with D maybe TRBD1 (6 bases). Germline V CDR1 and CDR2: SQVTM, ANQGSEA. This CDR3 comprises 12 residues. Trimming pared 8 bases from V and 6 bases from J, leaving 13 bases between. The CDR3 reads CSSREGAGELFF. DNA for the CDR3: TGCAGCTCCCGCGAGGGGGCCGGGGAGCTGTTTTTT.

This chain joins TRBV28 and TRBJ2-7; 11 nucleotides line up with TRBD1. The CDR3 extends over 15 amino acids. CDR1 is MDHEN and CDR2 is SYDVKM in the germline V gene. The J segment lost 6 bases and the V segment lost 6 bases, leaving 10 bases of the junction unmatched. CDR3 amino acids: CASSPTRDRGSEQYF. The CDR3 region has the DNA TGTGCCAGCAGCCCCACTCGGGACAGGGGGAGCGAGCAGTACTTC.

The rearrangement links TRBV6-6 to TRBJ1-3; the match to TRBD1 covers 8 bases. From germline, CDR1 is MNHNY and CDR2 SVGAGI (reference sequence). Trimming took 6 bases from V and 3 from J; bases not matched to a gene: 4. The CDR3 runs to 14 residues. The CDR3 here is CASSRTGFGNTIYF. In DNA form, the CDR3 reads TGTGCCAGCAGCCGGACAGGGTTTGGAAACACCATATATTTT.

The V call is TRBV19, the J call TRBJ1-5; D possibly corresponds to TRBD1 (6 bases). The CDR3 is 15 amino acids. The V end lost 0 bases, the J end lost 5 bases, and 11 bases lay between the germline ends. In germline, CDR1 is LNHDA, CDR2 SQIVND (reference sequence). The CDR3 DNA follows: TGTGCCAGTAGTATAGATGCGGGGGGCTATCAGCCCCAGCATTTT. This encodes CASSIDAGGYQPQHF.

Here the CDR3 reads CASSVGGAGPTDTQYF. In DNA, the CDR3 is TGTGCCAGCAGCGTAGGTGGGGCCGGCCCCACAGATACGCAGTATTTT. V usage is TRBV9 and J usage is TRBJ2-3, with a possible D match to TRBD1 (5 bases). V lost 0 bases, J lost 2 bases, and 13 bases lay in between. CDR1 SGDLS and CDR2 YYNGEE come from the germline V gene. This CDR3 comprises 16 residues.

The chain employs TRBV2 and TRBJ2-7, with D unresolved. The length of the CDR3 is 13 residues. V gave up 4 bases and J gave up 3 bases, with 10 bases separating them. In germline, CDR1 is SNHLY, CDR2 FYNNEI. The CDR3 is CASSARVLYEQYF. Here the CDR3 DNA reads TGTGCCAGCAGTGCCCGCGTCCTCTACGAGCAGTACTTC.

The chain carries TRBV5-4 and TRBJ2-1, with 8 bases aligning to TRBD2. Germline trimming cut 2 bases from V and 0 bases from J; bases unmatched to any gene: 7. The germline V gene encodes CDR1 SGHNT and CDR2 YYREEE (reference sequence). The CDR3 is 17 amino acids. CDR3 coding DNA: TGTGCCAGCAGCTTATTAGCGGGGATGAACTCCTACAATGAGCAGTTCTTC. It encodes CASSLLAGMNSYNEQFF.

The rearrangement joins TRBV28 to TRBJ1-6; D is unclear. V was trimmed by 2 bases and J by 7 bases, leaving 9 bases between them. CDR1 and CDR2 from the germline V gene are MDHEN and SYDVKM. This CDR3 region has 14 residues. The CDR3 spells CASSLVPGNSPLHF. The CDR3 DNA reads TGTGCCAGCAGTTTAGTTCCAGGAAATTCACCCCTCCACTTT.

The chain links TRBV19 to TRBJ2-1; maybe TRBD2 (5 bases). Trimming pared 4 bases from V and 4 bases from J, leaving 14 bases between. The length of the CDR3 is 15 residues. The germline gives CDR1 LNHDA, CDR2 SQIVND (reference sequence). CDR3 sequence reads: CASSTPSNLYNEQFF. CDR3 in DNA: TGTGCCAGTAGTACCCCTAGCAACCTATACAATGAGCAGTTCTTC.

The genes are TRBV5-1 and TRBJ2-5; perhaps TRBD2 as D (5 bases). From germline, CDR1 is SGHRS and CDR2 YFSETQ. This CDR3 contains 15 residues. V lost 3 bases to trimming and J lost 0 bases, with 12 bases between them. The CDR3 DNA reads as TGCGCCAGCAGCTGGAGCGGAACCAACCAAGAGACCCAGTACTTC. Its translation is CASSWSGTNQETQYF.

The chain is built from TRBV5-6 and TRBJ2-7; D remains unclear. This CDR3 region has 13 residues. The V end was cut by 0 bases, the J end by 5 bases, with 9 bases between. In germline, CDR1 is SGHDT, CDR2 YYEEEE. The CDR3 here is CASSLGSFNEQYF. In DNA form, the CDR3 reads TGTGCCAGCAGCTTGGGGAGCTTCAACGAGCAGTACTTC.

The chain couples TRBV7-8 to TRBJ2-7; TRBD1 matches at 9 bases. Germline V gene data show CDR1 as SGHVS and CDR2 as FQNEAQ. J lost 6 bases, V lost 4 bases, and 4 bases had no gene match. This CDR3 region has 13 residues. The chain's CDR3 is CASSSGQGREQYF. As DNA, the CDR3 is TGTGCCAGCAGCTCAGGACAGGGGCGCGAGCAGTACTTC.

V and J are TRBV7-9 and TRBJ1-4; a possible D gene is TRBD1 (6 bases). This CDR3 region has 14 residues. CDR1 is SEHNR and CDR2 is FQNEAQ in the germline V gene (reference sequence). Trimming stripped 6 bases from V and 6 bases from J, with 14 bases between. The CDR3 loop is CASSSGGADEKLFF. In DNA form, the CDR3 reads TGTGCCAGCAGTTCTGGGGGGGCGGATGAAAAACTGTTTTTT.

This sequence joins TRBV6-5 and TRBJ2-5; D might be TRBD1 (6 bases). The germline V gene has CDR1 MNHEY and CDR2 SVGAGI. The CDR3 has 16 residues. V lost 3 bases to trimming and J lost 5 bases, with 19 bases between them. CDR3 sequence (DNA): TGTGCCAGCAGTTATAAACTCCATGGGGGCTCGGAGACCCAGTACTTC. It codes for CASSYKLHGGSETQYF.

CDR3 sequence reads: CASSRGAGTYNEQFF. The CDR3 DNA follows: TGTGCCAGCTCCCGAGGGGCGGGGACCTACAATGAGCAGTTCTTC. The chain carries TRBV18 and TRBJ2-1; D is perhaps TRBD2 (6 bases). Trimming cost V 6 bases and J 2 bases, with 14 bases left between them. Germline CDR1 and CDR2: KGHSH and LQKENI. This CDR3 region has 15 residues.

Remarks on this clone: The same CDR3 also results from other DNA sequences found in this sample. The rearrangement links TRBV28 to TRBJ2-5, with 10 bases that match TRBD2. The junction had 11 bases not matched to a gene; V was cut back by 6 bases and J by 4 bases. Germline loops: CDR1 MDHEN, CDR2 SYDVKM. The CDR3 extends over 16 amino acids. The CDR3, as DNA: TGTGCCAGCAGAGACGGGCTAGCGGGAGTAAGAGAGACCCAGTACTTC. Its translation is CASRDGLAGVRETQYF.

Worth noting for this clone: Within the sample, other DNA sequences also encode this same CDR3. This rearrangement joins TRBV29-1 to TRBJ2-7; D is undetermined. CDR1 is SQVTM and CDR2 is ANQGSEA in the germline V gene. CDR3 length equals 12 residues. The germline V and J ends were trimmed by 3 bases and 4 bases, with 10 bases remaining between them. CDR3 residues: CSVEVQDYEQYF. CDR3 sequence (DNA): TGCAGCGTTGAGGTCCAGGATTACGAGCAGTACTTC.

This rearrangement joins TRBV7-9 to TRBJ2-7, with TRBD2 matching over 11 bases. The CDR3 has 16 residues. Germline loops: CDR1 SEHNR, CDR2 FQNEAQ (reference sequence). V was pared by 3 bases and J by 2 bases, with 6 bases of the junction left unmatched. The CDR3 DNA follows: TGTGCCAGCAGCTTCGGGGTAGCGGGAGGGCCCTACGAGCAGTACTTC. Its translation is CASSFGVAGGPYEQYF.

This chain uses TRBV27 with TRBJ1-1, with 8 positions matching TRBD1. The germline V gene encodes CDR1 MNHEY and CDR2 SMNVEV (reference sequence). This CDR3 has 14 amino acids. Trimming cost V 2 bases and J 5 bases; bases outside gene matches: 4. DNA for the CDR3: TGTGCCAGCAGTTTAGGACAGGGAGGGACTGAAGCTTTCTTT. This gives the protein CASSLGQGGTEAFF.

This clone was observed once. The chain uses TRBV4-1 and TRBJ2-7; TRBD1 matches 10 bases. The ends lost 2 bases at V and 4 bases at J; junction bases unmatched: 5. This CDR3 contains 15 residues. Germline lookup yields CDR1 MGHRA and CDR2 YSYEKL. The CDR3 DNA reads TGCGCCAGCAGCCAAACCCGGACAGGGGGGTACGAGCAGTACTTC. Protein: CASSQTRTGGYEQYF.

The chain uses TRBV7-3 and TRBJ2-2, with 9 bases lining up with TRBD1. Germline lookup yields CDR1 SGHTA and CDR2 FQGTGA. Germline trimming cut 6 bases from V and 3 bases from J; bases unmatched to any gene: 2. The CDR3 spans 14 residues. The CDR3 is CASRTGGHTGELFF. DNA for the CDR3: TGTGCCAGCAGGACAGGGGGGCACACCGGGGAGCTGTTTTTT.

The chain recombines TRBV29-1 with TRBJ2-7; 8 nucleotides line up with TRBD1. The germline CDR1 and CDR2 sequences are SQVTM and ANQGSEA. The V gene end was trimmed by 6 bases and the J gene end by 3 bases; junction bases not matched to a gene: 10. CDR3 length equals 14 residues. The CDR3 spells CSVASGGRGYEQYF. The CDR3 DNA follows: TGCAGCGTGGCTTCAGGGGGCAGGGGCTACGAGCAGTACTTC.